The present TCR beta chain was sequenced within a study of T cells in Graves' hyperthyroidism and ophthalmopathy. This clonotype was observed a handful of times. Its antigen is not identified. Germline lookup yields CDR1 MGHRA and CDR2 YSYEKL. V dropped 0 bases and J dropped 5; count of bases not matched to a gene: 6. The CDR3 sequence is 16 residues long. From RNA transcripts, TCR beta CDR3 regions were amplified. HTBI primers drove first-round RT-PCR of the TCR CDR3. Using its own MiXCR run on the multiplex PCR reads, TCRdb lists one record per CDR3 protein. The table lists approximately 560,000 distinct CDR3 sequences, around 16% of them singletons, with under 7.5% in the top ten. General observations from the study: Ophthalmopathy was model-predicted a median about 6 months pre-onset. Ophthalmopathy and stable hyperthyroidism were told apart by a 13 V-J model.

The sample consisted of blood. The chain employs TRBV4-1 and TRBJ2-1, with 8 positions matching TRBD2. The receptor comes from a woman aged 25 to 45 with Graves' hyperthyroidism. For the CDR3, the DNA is TGCGCCAGCAGCCAAGAACAGCGGGAGAGAAACAATGAGCAGTTCTTC. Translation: CASSQEQRERNNEQFF.